Given below is one T cell receptor beta chain in context. The target antigen is unknown. These data originate in a study of monozygotic twins with inflammatory bowel disease. The CDR3 extends over 13 amino acids. Study-wide results and caveats: Other individuals had fewer clonotypes in common with IBD patients than with healthy twins, especially with disease activity.

Donors each contributed one blood sample measuring under 3 ml. TCRdb re-called the 5' RACE reads and catalogs CDR3 proteins one per entry, DNA excluded. This sample's table has roughly 150,000 distinct CDR3 sequences. The specimen was blood. This clonotype was sampled from a human donor with ulcerative colitis or Crohn's disease, or a healthy co-twin of an affected twin (not recorded which). The chain couples TRBV12-3 or TRBV12-4 to TRBJ1-2. The CDR3 region is CASSPVPLRGYTF.